This TCR beta chain is drawn from a study of OX40 agonist ivuxolimab in advanced cancers. Per the germline V gene, CDR1 is SGHVS and CDR2 is FQNEAQ. V lost 2 bases and J 5 bases, leaving 13 bases between the germline ends. This CDR3 spans 15 amino acids. TCRdb keeps only in-frame clones here, not all; method: immunoSEQ multiplex PCR. The sample lists about 58,000 clones; 89% were seen once. The V and J genes are TRBV7-8 and TRBJ2-1, with D tentatively TRBD1 (5 bases). The source material was CD4+ or CD8+ T cells sorted from blood, sampled in a trial of the OX40 agonist ivuxolimab. The sequence came from an adult with an advanced solid tumor such as melanoma, head and neck, liver or kidney cancer. The CDR3 reads CASSLLWGRDNEQFF. The CDR3 DNA reads TGTGCCAGCAGCTTACTGTGGGGCAGAGACAATGAGCAGTTCTTC.